This TCR beta chain was found in a study of CD8 T cells in ankylosing spondylitis. Study-wide results and limits: There was a TCR beta motif, made of roughly eight highly homologous variants, that appeared characteristic of ankylosing spondylitis blood.

This CDR3 region has 14 residues. V was pared by 6 bases and J by 6 bases, with 18 bases between. CDR1 is SGHAT, CDR2 FQNNGV, per germline. Concerning this clonotype itself: Its specificity is not known.

A single record per CDR3 protein comes from TCRdb applying MiXCR to the 5' RACE reads. The data show around 100,000 distinct CDR3 sequences, around 8.5% seen once. The sample consisted of blood, either unsorted or a sorted T cell fraction (not recorded which). The source of this sequence is a male donor with ankylosing spondylitis. This rearrangement joins TRBV11-2 to TRBJ2-7, with D possibly being TRBD2 (6 bases). CDR3 nucleotides: TGTGCCAGCAGTCCCAGCAGGGAGGACTCCGAGCAGTACTTC. Its protein is CASSPSREDSEQYF.